This TCR beta chain is drawn from a study of blood T cell repertoires in COVID-19. Study information: Sources were T cells, B-cell-depleted T cells, or PBMCs; the material itself was cDNA or gDNA.

The CDR3 runs 13 residues. The germline V gene encodes CDR1 SGHVS and CDR2 FQNEAQ. V gave up 6 bases and J gave up 9 bases, with 15 bases separating them. Enrollees, roughly 18 to 89 years old, lived in 25 or so US areas. Grouping used clinical history reported by participants in a survey and questionnaire. The study counted Cohort 3 donors as recovered given two negative PCRs, clearance, or symptom resolution. The data were produced by immunoSEQ multiplex PCR, yet TCRdb's version contains in-frame clones alone and is incomplete. The profile shows approximately 400,000 clones, around 83% of them singletons.

The receptor's source is a woman between 50 and 59 years old who had recovered from COVID-19. Sequenced input: PBMCs or T cells enriched from blood (not recorded which). The J gene is TRBJ2-1, the V gene TRBV7-8, with D perhaps TRBD1 (5 bases). CDR3 residues: CASRPGYRGEQFF. The DNA of the CDR3 is TGTGCCAGCAGACCAGGGTATCGAGGTGAGCAGTTCTTC.